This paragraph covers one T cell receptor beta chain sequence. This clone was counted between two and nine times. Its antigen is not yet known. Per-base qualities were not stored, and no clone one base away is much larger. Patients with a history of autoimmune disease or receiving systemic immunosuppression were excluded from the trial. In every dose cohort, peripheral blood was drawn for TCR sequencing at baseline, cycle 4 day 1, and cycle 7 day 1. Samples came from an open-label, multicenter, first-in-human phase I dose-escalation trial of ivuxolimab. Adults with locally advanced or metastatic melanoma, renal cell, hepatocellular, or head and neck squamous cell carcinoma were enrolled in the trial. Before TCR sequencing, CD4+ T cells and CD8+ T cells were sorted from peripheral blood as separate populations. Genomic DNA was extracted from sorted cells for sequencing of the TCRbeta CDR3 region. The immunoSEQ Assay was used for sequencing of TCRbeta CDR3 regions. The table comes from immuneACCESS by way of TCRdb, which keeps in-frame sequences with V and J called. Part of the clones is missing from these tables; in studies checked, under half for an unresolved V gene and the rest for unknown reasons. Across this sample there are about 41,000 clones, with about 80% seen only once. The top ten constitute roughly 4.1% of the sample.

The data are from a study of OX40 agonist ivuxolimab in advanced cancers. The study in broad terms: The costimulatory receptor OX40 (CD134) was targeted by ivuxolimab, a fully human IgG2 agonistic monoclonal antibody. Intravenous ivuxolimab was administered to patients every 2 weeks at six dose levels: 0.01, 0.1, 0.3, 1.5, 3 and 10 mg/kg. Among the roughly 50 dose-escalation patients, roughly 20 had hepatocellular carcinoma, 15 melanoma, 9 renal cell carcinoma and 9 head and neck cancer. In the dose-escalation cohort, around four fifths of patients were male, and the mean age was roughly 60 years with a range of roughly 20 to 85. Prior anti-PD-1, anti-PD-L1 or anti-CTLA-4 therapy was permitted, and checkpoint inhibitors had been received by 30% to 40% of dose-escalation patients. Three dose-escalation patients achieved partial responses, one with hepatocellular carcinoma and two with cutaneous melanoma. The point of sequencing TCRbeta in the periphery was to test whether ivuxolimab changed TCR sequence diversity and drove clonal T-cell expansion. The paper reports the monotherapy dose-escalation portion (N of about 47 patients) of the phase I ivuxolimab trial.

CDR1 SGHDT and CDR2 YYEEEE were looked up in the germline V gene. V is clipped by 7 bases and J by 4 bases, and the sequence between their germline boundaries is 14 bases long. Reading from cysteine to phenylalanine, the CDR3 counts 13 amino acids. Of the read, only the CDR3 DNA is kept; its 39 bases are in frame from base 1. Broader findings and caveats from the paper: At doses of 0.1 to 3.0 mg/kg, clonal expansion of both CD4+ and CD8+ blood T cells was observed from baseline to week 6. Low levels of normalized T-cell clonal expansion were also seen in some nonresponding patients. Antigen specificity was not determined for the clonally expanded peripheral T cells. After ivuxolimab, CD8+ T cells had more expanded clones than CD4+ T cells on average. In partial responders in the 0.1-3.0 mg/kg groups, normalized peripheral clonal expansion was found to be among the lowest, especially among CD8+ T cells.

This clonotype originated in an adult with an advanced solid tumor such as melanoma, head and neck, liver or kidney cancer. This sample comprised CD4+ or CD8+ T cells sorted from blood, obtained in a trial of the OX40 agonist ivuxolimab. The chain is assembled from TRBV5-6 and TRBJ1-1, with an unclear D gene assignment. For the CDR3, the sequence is CASFWRISTEAFF. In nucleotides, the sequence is TGTGCCAGCTTTTGGCGGATATCCACTGAAGCTTTCTTT.